Each of the 29 T cell receptor beta chains below was sequenced from the same sample in a study of blood T cell repertoires in COVID-19 (dated by TCRdb to 2018 to 2020). Libraries were constructed by the immunoSEQ multiplex PCR assay. TCRdb holds this immuneACCESS table with in-frame rearrangements only. Some clones are missing; in checked studies, unresolved V genes explain under half, and the rest has no known cause. The sample profile shows hundreds of thousands of clones; roughly 80% of them were found once. The ten top clones hold more than 9% of the sample. The sample comprised peripheral blood. These receptors all come from an elderly woman with acute or convalescent COVID-19.

The rearrangement links TRBV4-2 to TRBJ2-5, with D possibly TRBD2 on 7 matching bases. CDR3 length equals 16 residues. V was shortened by 1 base and J by 1 base, with 13 bases between the two germline ends. Germline values: CDR1 LGHNA, CDR2 YNFKEQ. The CDR3: CASSQGLAGAQETQYF. The CDR3 DNA is TGTGCCAGCAGCCAAGGGCTTGCGGGGGCCCAAGAGACCCAGTACTTC.

The chain combines TRBV6-5 with TRBJ2-7, with D perhaps matching TRBD2 (6 bases). The V end lost 7 bases, the J end lost 3 bases, and 19 bases lay between the germline ends. CDR3 size: 15 residues. The V gene's germline CDR1 is MNHEY and CDR2 SVGAGI. The CDR3 bases are TGTGCCAGCACGCGGGGAAGGGACTTAAACTACGAGCAGTACTTC. Amino acid sequence: CASTRGRDLNYEQYF.

This chain uses TRBV5-1 with TRBJ2-1; D is possibly TRBD1 (6 bases). The CDR3 is 13 amino acids. V lost 6 bases, J lost 2 bases, and 9 bases lay in between. In germline, CDR1 is SGHRS, CDR2 YFSETQ. CDR3 nucleotides: TGCGCCAGCATCGGACAGACCTACAATGAGCAGTTCTTC. It encodes CASIGQTYNEQFF.

This rearrangement joins TRBV6-5 to TRBJ1-5; TRBD1 aligns across 7 bases. CDR1 is MNHEY and CDR2 is SVGAGI in the germline V gene. Trimming cost V 7 bases and J 2 bases; bases outside gene matches: 8. This CDR3 spans 15 amino acids. CDR3 in amino acids: CASKKGAEGNQPQHF. In DNA, the CDR3 is TGTGCCAGCAAAAAGGGGGCAGAGGGCAATCAGCCCCAGCATTTT.

This clone came up a few times. The chain employs TRBV6-2 or TRBV6-3 and TRBJ2-5; D unresolved. This CDR3 is 14 amino acids long. V lost 2 bases and J lost 1, with 8 bases in between. The germline gives CDR1 MNHEY, CDR2 SVGEGT. CDR3 nucleotide sequence: TGTGCCAGCAGTTACGTGAGGAGCCAAGAGACCCAGTACTTC. Translation gives CASSYVRSQETQYF.

The chain couples TRBV4-2 to TRBJ1-2; D remains ambiguous. Germline V gives CDR1 LGHNA, CDR2 YNFKEQ. CDR3 length equals 15 residues. V shed 0 bases and J shed 8 bases, with 16 bases lying between them. CDR3 loop: CASSQEHDIPWGYTF. The CDR3 coding sequence is TGTGCCAGCAGCCAAGAGCACGACATCCCCTGGGGCTACACCTTC.

The chain carries TRBV10-1 and TRBJ2-1, with 11 bases that match TRBD2. CDR1 and CDR2 (germline): WNHNN, SYGVQD (reference sequence). This CDR3 contains 15 residues. V trimming: 8 bases; J trimming: 3 bases; junction bases outside the gene matches: 6. The CDR3 reads CASGTGLAGYNEQFF. The CDR3 DNA reads as TGCGCCAGCGGGACCGGACTAGCGGGCTACAATGAGCAGTTCTTC.

J is TRBJ2-5 and V is TRBV27, with 8 bases fitting TRBD2. The CDR3 totals 20 residues. The junction had 20 bases not matched to a gene; V was cut back by 4 bases and J by 1 base. CDR1 and CDR2 (germline): MNHEY, SMNVEV (reference sequence). As DNA, the CDR3 is TGTGCCAGCAGTTCTTGGAAACAGGGAGGAGGCGGGAGGTCCCAAGAGACCCAGTACTTC. Protein product: CASSSWKQGGGGRSQETQYF.

V usage is TRBV2 and J usage is TRBJ2-3, with TRBD1 matching over 7 bases. V shed 4 bases and J 5 bases; nucleotides not matched to a gene: 3. Germline V gene data show CDR1 as SNHLY and CDR2 as FYNNEI. CDR3 length: 13 amino acids. The CDR3 protein is CASSAGQIDTQYF. Written as DNA, the CDR3 is TGTGCCAGCAGTGCGGGACAGATAGATACGCAGTATTTT.

The rearrangement joins TRBV30 to TRBJ1-2, with D tentatively TRBD1 (6 bases). Per germline, CDR1 GTSNPN and CDR2 SVGIG (reference sequence). The CDR3 sequence is 13 residues long. V lost 2 bases and J 6 bases, leaving 13 bases between the germline ends. In DNA, the CDR3 is TGTGCCTGGAGTTCACAGGGCTGGGATGGCTACACCTTC. This sequence encodes CAWSSQGWDGYTF.

The chain couples TRBV27 to TRBJ1-6; D ambiguous. Trimming cost V 7 bases and J 2 bases, with 6 bases left between them. The CDR3 is 13 amino acids. Germline V gives CDR1 MNHEY, CDR2 SMNVEV (reference sequence). Here the CDR3 reads CASTVTYNSPLHF. The CDR3 DNA reads TGTGCCAGCACAGTGACCTATAATTCACCCCTCCACTTT.

This clone was seen a few times. The gene calls are TRBV15 and TRBJ2-1; TRBD1 agrees at 8 bases. Unmatched junction bases numbered 4, after V lost 5 bases and J lost 4 bases. CDR3 length: 14 amino acids. The germline V gene encodes CDR1 LNHNV and CDR2 YYDKDF (reference sequence). For the CDR3, the DNA is TGTGCCACCAGCTGGGGACAGGATTACAATGAGCAGTTCTTC. The encoded protein is CATSWGQDYNEQFF.

This chain uses TRBV25-1 with TRBJ1-1, with TRBD1 matching over 7 bases. The V gene end was trimmed by 3 bases and the J gene end by 3 bases; junction bases not matched to a gene: 1. The CDR3 runs 13 residues. The germline CDR1 and CDR2 sequences are MGHDK and SYGVNS. CDR3 nucleotides: TGTGCCAGCAGTGACACAGGGGACACTGAAGCTTTCTTT. It yields the protein CASSDTGDTEAFF.

The chain links TRBV6-6 to TRBJ1-2; D gene ambiguous. This CDR3 has 12 amino acids. Germline CDR1 is MNHNY and CDR2 is SVGAGI (reference sequence). Trimming pared 5 bases from V and 3 bases from J, leaving 7 bases between. This CDR3 is CASSLDYYGYTF. DNA for the CDR3: TGTGCCAGCAGTCTCGACTACTATGGCTACACCTTC.

The V call is TRBV6-2 or TRBV6-3, the J call TRBJ1-2; D perhaps matches TRBD1 (5 bases). Germline V lookup: CDR1 MNHEY, CDR2 SVGEGT. The V end was cut by 0 bases, the J end by 6 bases, with 14 bases between. The length of the CDR3 is 15 residues. CDR3 DNA: TGTGCCAGCAGTTACTCGAGATCAGGGAATAATGGCTACACCTTC. It is translated as CASSYSRSGNNGYTF.

The chain has TRBV21-1 and TRBJ2-7; the table names TRBD1, a call not compared with the DNA. TRBV21-1 is classified as a pseudogene. This CDR3 comprises 16 residues. The CDR3: CASSPRDRGLPYEQYF. The DNA for the CDR3 is TGTGCCAGCAGCCCCCGGGACAGGGGGCTCCCCTACGAGCAGTACTTC.

As DNA, the CDR3 is TGTGCCACCAGTCCTCGTGGGGAATTTGCTAGCGGGAGCGACGAGACCCAGTACTTC. Protein: CATSPRGEFASGSDETQYF. The rearrangement uses TRBV24-1 and TRBJ2-5, with TRBD2 matching over 10 bases. The CDR3 covers 19 residues. The ends lost 6 bases at V and 5 bases at J; junction bases unmatched: 20. Germline V gene sequence: CDR1 KGHDR, CDR2 SFDVKD.

The chain uses TRBV5-6 and TRBJ2-1; 9 nucleotides align to TRBD2. This CDR3 is 16 amino acids long. Germline loops: CDR1 SGHDT, CDR2 YYEEEE. With 2 bases clipped from V and 7 bases from J, the junction kept 10 bases outside the gene matches. CDR3 sequence reads: CASSFIPPAGGNEQFF. CDR3 coding DNA: TGTGCCAGCAGCTTTATTCCCCCCGCGGGAGGGAATGAGCAGTTCTTC.

The V call is TRBV5-1, the J call TRBJ2-1; TRBD2 is a possible D gene (5 bases). The germline V and J ends were trimmed by 0 bases and 5 bases, with 15 bases remaining between them. The CDR3 is made up of 16 amino acids. Germline CDR1 SGHRS, CDR2 YFSETQ. The CDR3: CASSLDGPGKDNEQFF. As DNA, the CDR3 is TGCGCCAGCAGCTTGGATGGGCCGGGAAAAGACAATGAGCAGTTCTTC.

The rearrangement links TRBV2 to TRBJ2-3, with TRBD2 matching 10 bases. The CDR3 sequence is 15 residues long. V was pared by 9 bases and J by 3 bases, with 9 bases of the junction left unmatched. In germline, CDR1 is SNHLY, CDR2 FYNNEI. CDR3 in amino acids: CARSVAGGRTDTQYF. CDR3 coding DNA: TGTGCCAGGAGCGTAGCGGGAGGTAGGACAGATACGCAGTATTTT.

This chain joins TRBV3-1 (or the pseudogene TRBV3-2) and TRBJ1-2; tentatively, D is TRBD1 (6 bases). This CDR3 contains 14 residues. CDR1 is LGHDT, CDR2 YNNKEL, per germline (reference sequence). V lost 4 bases to trimming and J lost 0 bases, with 9 bases between them. This chain's CDR3 is CASSRQVSNYGYTF. The CDR3 region has the DNA TGTGCCAGCAGCCGACAGGTCTCTAACTATGGCTACACCTTC.

This clone was picked up a small number of times. The V call is TRBV7-2, the J call TRBJ1-2; 7 positions agree with TRBD1. V shed 2 bases, J shed 3 bases, and the junction held 3 bases outside the gene matches. The germline CDR1 and CDR2 sequences are SGHTA and FQGNSA. The CDR3 runs to 14 residues. Written as DNA, the CDR3 is TGTGCCAGCAGCTTAAACAGGGGTTACTATGGCTACACCTTC. Its protein product is CASSLNRGYYGYTF.

V usage is TRBV12-5 and J usage is TRBJ1-4; D not certain. Trimming cost V 0 bases and J 4 bases, with 9 bases left between them. The CDR3 runs to 15 residues. Germline loops: CDR1 LGHNT, CDR2 FRNRAP. The CDR3 DNA follows: TGTGCTAGTGGTTTGGTACCAGGTCGTAATGAAAAACTGTTTTTT. Protein product: CASGLVPGRNEKLFF.

The rearrangement joins TRBV7-8 to TRBJ1-3; tentatively, D is TRBD1 (5 bases). Germline CDR1 and CDR2: SGHVS and FQNEAQ. The CDR3 runs 15 residues. V was pared by 6 bases and J by 0 bases, with 12 bases between. The CDR3 sequence is CASRPDISSGNTIYF. The CDR3 DNA is TGTGCCAGCAGACCGGACATCAGCTCTGGAAACACCATATATTTT.

This clone was found once. The chain combines TRBV28 with TRBJ1-4; TRBD1 matches 8 bases. The ends lost 5 bases at V and 6 bases at J; junction bases unmatched: 8. Per germline, CDR1 MDHEN and CDR2 SYDVKM. This CDR3 is built from 15 residues. The CDR3 loop reads CASSEGQGSHEKLFF. CDR3 coding DNA: TGTGCCAGCAGTGAAGGACAGGGCTCTCATGAAAAACTGTTTTTT.

This rearrangement joins TRBV18 to TRBJ2-7; maybe TRBD2 (5 bases). V lost 4 bases and J lost 4, with 8 bases in between. The germline V gene encodes CDR1 KGHSH and CDR2 LQKENI. The CDR3 is 12 amino acids. The CDR3 sequence is CASSLDSYEQYF. As DNA, the CDR3 is TGTGCCAGCTCACTGGACTCATACGAGCAGTACTTC.

The V gene is TRBV7-3, the J gene TRBJ1-5; D gene ambiguous. The CDR3 is 13 amino acids. CDR1 is SGHTA, CDR2 FQGTGA, per germline. V dropped 0 bases and J dropped 5 bases, with 5 bases sitting between them. The chain's CDR3 is CASSLTPDQPQHF. As DNA, the CDR3 is TGTGCCAGCAGCTTAACCCCCGATCAGCCCCAGCATTTT.

The CDR3 spells CASSGDRVSTEAFF. In DNA form, the CDR3 reads TGTGCCAGCAGCGGGGACAGAGTTTCCACTGAAGCTTTCTTT. The V and J genes are TRBV27 and TRBJ1-1; TRBD1 aligns across 7 bases. This CDR3 contains 14 residues. CDR1 is MNHEY, CDR2 SMNVEV, per germline (reference sequence). After removal of 6 bases from V and 4 bases from J, the junction contained 8 bases not matched to a gene.

This rearrangement joins TRBV19 to TRBJ2-2, with D maybe TRBD1 (7 bases). The CDR3 sequence is 13 residues long. Per germline, CDR1 LNHDA and CDR2 SQIVND (reference sequence). Trimming stripped 5 bases from V and 6 bases from J, with 10 bases between. The CDR3 DNA reads TGTGCCAGTAGTTCCAGGGGGGCCGGGGAGCTGTTTTTT. This translates into CASSSRGAGELFF.